The rows below give T cell receptor beta chains drawn from one sample of a study of OX40 agonist ivuxolimab in advanced cancers. Sequencing was performed with immunoSEQ multiplex PCR; in TCRdb, only in-frame clones are kept and a portion is missing. Of about 61,000 clones in the sample, over 80% are singletons; the top ten hold approximately 3.5%. Specimen: CD4+ or CD8+ T cells sorted from blood, collected in a trial of the OX40 agonist ivuxolimab. Receptors originate from an adult with an advanced solid tumor such as melanoma, head and neck, liver or kidney cancer. CDR3s include the opening cysteine and the closing phenylalanine or tryptophan. A D gene is named only where the DNA matches it firmly. A row's size may be missing; if present it is once, few, many or a size class.

J gene: TRBJ2-1
D gene: NA
V gene: TRBV7-3
clone size: NA
CDR3 protein: CASSGGAENEQFF
CDR3 DNA: TGTGCCAGCAGCGGTGGGGCCGAAAATGAGCAGTTCTTC

J gene: TRBJ1-4
D gene: TRBD1
V gene: TRBV7-6
clone size: once
CDR3 protein: CASSLTGVNEKLFF
CDR3 DNA: TGTGCCAGCAGCCTTACAGGGGTTAATGAAAAACTGTTTTTT

J gene: TRBJ2-7
D gene: NA
V gene: TRBV28
clone size: NA
CDR3 protein: CASSPTGLLIYEQYF
CDR3 DNA: TGTGCCAGCAGCCCTACGGGACTCCTAATCTACGAGCAGTACTTC

J gene: TRBJ1-6
D gene: NA
V gene: TRBV5-7
clone size: NA
CDR3 protein: CASSLGHSSYNSPLHF
CDR3 DNA: TGTGCCAGCAGCTTGGGACATAGCTCCTATAATTCACCCCTCCACTTT

J gene: TRBJ2-1
D gene: NA
V gene: TRBV9
clone size: NA
CDR3 protein: CASSVALNEQFF
CDR3 DNA: TGTGCCAGCAGCGTAGCTCTCAATGAGCAGTTCTTC

J gene: TRBJ1-1
D gene: NA
V gene: TRBV6-6
clone size: NA
CDR3 protein: CASNNQGRNTEAFF
CDR3 DNA: TGTGCCAGCAACAACCAGGGGCGGAACACTGAAGCTTTCTTT

J gene: TRBJ2-1
D gene: TRBD1
V gene: TRBV5-1
clone size: NA
CDR3 protein: CASSGQGIDEQFF
CDR3 DNA: TGCGCCAGCAGCGGACAGGGTATAGATGAGCAGTTCTTC

J gene: TRBJ1-5
D gene: NA
V gene: TRBV6-1
clone size: NA
CDR3 protein: CASSSPLVAQPQHF
CDR3 DNA: TGTGCCAGCAGTTCACCCCTCGTAGCTCAGCCCCAGCATTTT

J gene: TRBJ2-3
D gene: NA
V gene: TRBV5-6
clone size: NA
CDR3 protein: CASSLGVDSTDTQYF
CDR3 DNA: TGTGCCAGCAGCTTGGGGGTTGATAGCACAGATACGCAGTATTTT

J gene: TRBJ2-6
D gene: TRBD1
V gene: TRBV27
clone size: NA
CDR3 protein: CASSPRTGISGANVLTF
CDR3 DNA: TGTGCCAGCAGCCCTCGGACAGGTATCTCTGGGGCCAACGTCCTGACTTTC

J gene: TRBJ2-1
D gene: NA
V gene: TRBV28
clone size: NA
CDR3 protein: CASSSVYNEQFF
CDR3 DNA: TGTGCCAGCAGTTCCGTTTACAATGAGCAGTTCTTC

J gene: TRBJ1-2
D gene: TRBD1
V gene: TRBV27
clone size: NA
CDR3 protein: CASRKYTGEDGYTF
CDR3 DNA: TGTGCCAGCAGGAAATATACAGGGGAGGATGGCTACACCTTC

J gene: TRBJ1-3
D gene: NA
V gene: TRBV5-1
clone size: NA
CDR3 protein: CASNQGSGNTIYF
CDR3 DNA: TGCGCCAGCAACCAGGGATCTGGAAACACCATATATTTT

J gene: TRBJ1-1
D gene: NA
V gene: TRBV5-6
clone size: NA
CDR3 protein: CASSPVTTRFLNTEAFF
CDR3 DNA: TGTGCCAGCAGCCCTGTTACCACACGGTTCCTCAACACTGAAGCTTTCTTT

J gene: TRBJ2-7
D gene: TRBD2
V gene: TRBV6-5
clone size: NA
CDR3 protein: CASSYSSGSSYEQYF
CDR3 DNA: TGTGCCAGCAGTTACTCTAGCGGGAGCTCCTACGAGCAGTACTTC

J gene: TRBJ2-7
D gene: NA
V gene: TRBV7-8
clone size: once
CDR3 protein: CASSLAEINSYEQYF
CDR3 DNA: TGTGCCAGCAGCTTAGCGGAGATAAACTCCTACGAGCAGTACTTC

J gene: TRBJ2-1
D gene: NA
V gene: TRBV5-1
clone size: NA
CDR3 protein: CASSLDLYDEQFF
CDR3 DNA: TGCGCCAGCAGCTTGGACCTTTACGATGAGCAGTTCTTC

J gene: TRBJ2-1
D gene: NA
V gene: TRBV14
clone size: NA
CDR3 protein: CASSFGRNFYNEQFF
CDR3 DNA: TGTGCCAGCAGCTTCGGACGGAATTTCTACAATGAGCAGTTCTTC

J gene: TRBJ1-1
D gene: NA
V gene: TRBV18
clone size: few
CDR3 protein: CASSPPERTEAFF
CDR3 DNA: TGTGCCAGCTCCCCGCCCGAGCGCACTGAAGCTTTCTTT

J gene: TRBJ1-4
D gene: TRBD1
V gene: TRBV7-9
clone size: NA
CDR3 protein: CASSFTSGTGREKLFF
CDR3 DNA: TGTGCCAGCAGCTTTACCTCCGGGACAGGACGTGAAAAACTGTTTTTT

J gene: TRBJ2-7
D gene: NA
V gene: TRBV15
clone size: NA
CDR3 protein: CATSRDSLEQYF
CDR3 DNA: TGTGCCACCAGCAGGGACAGCCTCGAGCAGTACTTC

J gene: TRBJ2-5
D gene: NA
V gene: TRBV29-1
clone size: NA
CDR3 protein: CSVKPGGGRETQYF
CDR3 DNA: TGCAGCGTTAAGCCCGGGGGCGGTCGGGAGACCCAGTACTTC

J gene: TRBJ2-7
D gene: TRBD1
V gene: TRBV28
clone size: NA
CDR3 protein: CASTSGQGYEQYF
CDR3 DNA: TGTGCCAGCACCTCGGGACAGGGATACGAGCAGTACTTC

J gene: TRBJ2-5
D gene: TRBD2
V gene: TRBV9
clone size: once
CDR3 protein: CASSVGLAGGLDMETQYF
CDR3 DNA: TGTGCCAGCAGCGTAGGACTAGCGGGGGGACTAGACATGGAGACCCAGTACTTC

J gene: TRBJ1-2
D gene: NA
V gene: TRBV6-1
clone size: NA
CDR3 protein: CASSEDEVLNGYTF
CDR3 DNA: TGTGCCAGCAGTGAAGACGAGGTTCTCAATGGCTACACCTTC

J gene: TRBJ2-7
D gene: NA
V gene: TRBV18
clone size: NA
CDR3 protein: CASSPGSYEQYF
CDR3 DNA: TGTGCCAGCTCTCCGGGTTCCTACGAGCAGTACTTC

J gene: TRBJ1-3
D gene: NA
V gene: TRBV5-1
clone size: NA
CDR3 protein: CASSLGSTGNTIYF
CDR3 DNA: TGCGCCAGCAGCTTGGGTTCAACTGGAAACACCATATATTTT

J gene: TRBJ2-2
D gene: TRBD2
V gene: TRBV9
clone size: NA
CDR3 protein: CASSVGRGDNTGELFF
CDR3 DNA: TGTGCCAGCAGCGTAGGTCGGGGGGATAACACCGGGGAGCTGTTTTTT

J gene: TRBJ1-1
D gene: NA
V gene: TRBV6-1
clone size: NA
CDR3 protein: CASRHDMNTEAFF
CDR3 DNA: TGTGCCAGCAGACACGATATGAACACTGAAGCTTTCTTT

J gene: TRBJ1-3
D gene: NA
V gene: TRBV6-5
clone size: NA
CDR3 protein: CASSFTEDSGNTIYF
CDR3 DNA: TGTGCCAGCAGTTTCACGGAGGACTCTGGAAACACCATATATTTT

J gene: TRBJ1-1
D gene: NA
V gene: TRBV6-5
clone size: once
CDR3 protein: CASSYQRNTEAFF
CDR3 DNA: TGTGCCAGCAGTTACCAGAGGAACACTGAAGCTTTCTTT

J gene: TRBJ2-1
D gene: NA
V gene: TRBV9
clone size: NA
CDR3 protein: CASSVAGAGSYNEQFF
CDR3 DNA: TGTGCCAGCAGCGTAGCTGGGGCGGGCTCCTACAATGAGCAGTTCTTC

J gene: TRBJ2-5
D gene: TRBD1
V gene: TRBV5-6
clone size: NA
CDR3 protein: CASSSRTGEETQYF
CDR3 DNA: TGTGCCAGCAGCTCTAGGACAGGGGAAGAGACCCAGTACTTC

J gene: TRBJ2-3
D gene: TRBD2
V gene: TRBV28
clone size: NA
CDR3 protein: CASSSGGARDTQYF
CDR3 DNA: TGTGCCAGCAGTTCCGGGGGGGCCAGAGATACGCAGTATTTT

J gene: TRBJ2-1
D gene: NA
V gene: TRBV19
clone size: NA
CDR3 protein: CASSMVGYEQFF
CDR3 DNA: TGTGCCAGTAGTATGGTGGGGTATGAGCAGTTCTTC

J gene: TRBJ2-3
D gene: TRBD2
V gene: TRBV28
clone size: once
CDR3 protein: CASGHGGADADTQYF
CDR3 DNA: TGTGCCAGTGGGCACGGGGGGGCCGACGCAGATACGCAGTATTTT

J gene: TRBJ2-1
D gene: TRBD1
V gene: TRBV18
clone size: once
CDR3 protein: CASSSDRANNEQFF
CDR3 DNA: TGTGCCAGCTCCTCCGACAGGGCCAACAATGAGCAGTTCTTC

J gene: TRBJ1-4
D gene: NA
V gene: TRBV28
clone size: NA
CDR3 protein: CASRLEGNEKLFF
CDR3 DNA: TGTGCCAGCAGGTTAGAGGGCAATGAAAAACTGTTTTTT

J gene: TRBJ2-2
D gene: NA
V gene: TRBV25-1
clone size: NA
CDR3 protein: CASSEGGTYRGELFF
CDR3 DNA: TGTGCCAGCAGTGAAGGGGGGACTTACCGCGGGGAGCTGTTTTTT

J gene: TRBJ2-7
D gene: NA
V gene: TRBV6-5
clone size: NA
CDR3 protein: CASRAVTYEQYF
CDR3 DNA: TGTGCCAGCAGGGCAGTAACCTACGAGCAGTACTTC

J gene: TRBJ2-1
D gene: NA
V gene: TRBV30
clone size: NA
CDR3 protein: CAWRESVRRYNEQFF
CDR3 DNA: TGTGCCTGGAGGGAGTCGGTACGCCGGTACAATGAGCAGTTCTTC

J gene: TRBJ2-5
D gene: TRBD2
V gene: TRBV4-1
clone size: NA
CDR3 protein: CASSQGGTKETQYF
CDR3 DNA: TGCGCCAGCAGCCAGGGGGGGACGAAAGAGACCCAGTACTTC